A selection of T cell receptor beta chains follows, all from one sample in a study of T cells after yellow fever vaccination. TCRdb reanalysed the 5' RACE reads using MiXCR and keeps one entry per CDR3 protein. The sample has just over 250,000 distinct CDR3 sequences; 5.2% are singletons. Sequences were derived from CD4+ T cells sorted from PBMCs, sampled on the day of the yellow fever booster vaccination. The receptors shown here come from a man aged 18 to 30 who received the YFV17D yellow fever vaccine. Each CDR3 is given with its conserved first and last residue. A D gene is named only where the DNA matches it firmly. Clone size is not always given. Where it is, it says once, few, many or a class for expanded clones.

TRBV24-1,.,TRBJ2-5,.,TGTGCCACCAGTGATCCCGCGGGCCAAGAGACCCAGTACTTC,CATSDPAGQETQYF
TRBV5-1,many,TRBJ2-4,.,TGCGCCAGCAGCTTAATCGGGGGGCCAGCCAAAAACATTCAGTACTTC,CASSLIGGPAKNIQYF
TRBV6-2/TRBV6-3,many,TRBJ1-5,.,TGTGCCAGCAGTACTACCCGGCCGGGGCCGCAGCCCCAGCATTTT,CASSTTRPGPQPQHF
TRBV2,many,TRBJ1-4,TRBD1,TGTGCCAGCAGTTGGGGACAGGGGAATGAAAAACTGTTTTTT,CASSWGQGNEKLFF
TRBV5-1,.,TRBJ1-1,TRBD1,TGCGCCAGCAGCTCGCAGGGGGTCGGGACTGAAGCTTTCTTT,CASSSQGVGTEAFF
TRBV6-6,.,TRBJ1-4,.,TGTGCCAGCAGTTACCATATTAATGAAAAACTGTTTTTT,CASSYHINEKLFF
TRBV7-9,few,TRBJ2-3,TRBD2,TGTGCCAGAGCGGGGGCCACAGATACGCAGTATTTT,CARAGATDTQYF
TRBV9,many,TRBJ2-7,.,TGTGCCAGCAGCGTAGGTCCCGGCCGCATCGGGCAGTACTTC,CASSVGPGRIGQYF
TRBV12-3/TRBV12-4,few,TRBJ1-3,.,TGTGCCAGCAGTTTAAACGGAGGCTCTGGAAACACCATATATTTT,CASSLNGGSGNTIYF
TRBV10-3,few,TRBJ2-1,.,TGTGCCATCAGGGAAGGAATCAGCTCCTACAATGAGCAGTTCTTC,CAIREGISSYNEQFF
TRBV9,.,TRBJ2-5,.,TGTGCCAGCAGCGTAGATGGGACCCAAGAGACCCAGTACTTC,CASSVDGTQETQYF